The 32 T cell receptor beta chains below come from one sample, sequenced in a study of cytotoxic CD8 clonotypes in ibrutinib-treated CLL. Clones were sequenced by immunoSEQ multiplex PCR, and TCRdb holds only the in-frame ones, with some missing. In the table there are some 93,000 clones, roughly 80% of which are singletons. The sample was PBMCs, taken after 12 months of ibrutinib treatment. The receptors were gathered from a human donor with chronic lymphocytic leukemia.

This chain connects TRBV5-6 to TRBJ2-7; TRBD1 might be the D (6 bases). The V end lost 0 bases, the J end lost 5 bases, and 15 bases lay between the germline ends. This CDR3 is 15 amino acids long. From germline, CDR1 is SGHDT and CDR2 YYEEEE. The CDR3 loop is CASSLVFRGSNEQYF. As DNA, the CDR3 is TGTGCCAGCAGCTTGGTCTTCAGGGGCTCGAACGAGCAGTACTTC.

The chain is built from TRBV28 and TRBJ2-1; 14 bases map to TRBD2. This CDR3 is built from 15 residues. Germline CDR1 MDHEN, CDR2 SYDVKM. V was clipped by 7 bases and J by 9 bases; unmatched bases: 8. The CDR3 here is CASIKTSGGAGEQFF. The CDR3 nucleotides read TGTGCCAGCATTAAGACTAGCGGGGGGGCCGGTGAGCAGTTCTTC.

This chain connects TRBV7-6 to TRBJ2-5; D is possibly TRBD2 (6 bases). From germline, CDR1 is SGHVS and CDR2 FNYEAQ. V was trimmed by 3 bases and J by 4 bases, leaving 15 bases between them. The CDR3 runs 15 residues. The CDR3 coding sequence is TGTGCCAGCAGCTTCCCGGGAGCCCGGGGAGAGACCCAGTACTTC. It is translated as CASSFPGARGETQYF.

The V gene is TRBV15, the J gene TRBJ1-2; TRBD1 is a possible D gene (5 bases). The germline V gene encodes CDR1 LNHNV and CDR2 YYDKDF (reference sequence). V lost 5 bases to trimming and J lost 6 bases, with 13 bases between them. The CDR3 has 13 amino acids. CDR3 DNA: TGTGCCACCAGCCAGTGGGGGGTTAATGGCTACACCTTC. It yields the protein CATSQWGVNGYTF.

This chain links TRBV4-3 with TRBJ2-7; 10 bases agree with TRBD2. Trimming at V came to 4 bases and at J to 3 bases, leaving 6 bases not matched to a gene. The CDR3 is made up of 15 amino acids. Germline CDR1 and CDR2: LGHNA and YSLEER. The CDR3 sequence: CASSLAGGAGYEQYF. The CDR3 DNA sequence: TGCGCCAGCAGCCTAGCGGGGGGCGCGGGCTACGAGCAGTACTTC.

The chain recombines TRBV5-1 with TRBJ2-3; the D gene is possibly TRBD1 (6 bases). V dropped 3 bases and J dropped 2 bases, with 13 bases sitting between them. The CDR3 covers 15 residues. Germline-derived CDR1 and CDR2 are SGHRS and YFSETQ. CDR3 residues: CASSWQGGTTDTQYF. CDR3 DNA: TGCGCCAGCAGCTGGCAAGGGGGAACCACAGATACGCAGTATTTT.

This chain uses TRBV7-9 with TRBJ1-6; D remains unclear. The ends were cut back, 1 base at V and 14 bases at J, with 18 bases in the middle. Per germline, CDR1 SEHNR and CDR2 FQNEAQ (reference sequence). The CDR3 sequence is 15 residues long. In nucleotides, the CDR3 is TGTGCCAGCAGCTTAGACGGGCAGCCGGGGAGTGCCCTCCACTTT. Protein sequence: CASSLDGQPGSALHF.

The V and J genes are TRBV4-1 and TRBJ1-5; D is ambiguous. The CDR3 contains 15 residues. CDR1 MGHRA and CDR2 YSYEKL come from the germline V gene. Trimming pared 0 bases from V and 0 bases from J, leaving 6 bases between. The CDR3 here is CASSQDRSSNQPQHF. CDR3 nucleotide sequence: TGCGCCAGCAGCCAAGATCGCAGTAGCAATCAGCCCCAGCATTTT.

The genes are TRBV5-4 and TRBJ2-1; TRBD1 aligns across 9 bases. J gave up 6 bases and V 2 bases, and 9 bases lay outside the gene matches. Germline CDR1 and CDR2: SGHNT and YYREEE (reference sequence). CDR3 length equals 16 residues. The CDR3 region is CASSFGQGTASNEQFF. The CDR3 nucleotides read TGTGCCAGCAGCTTCGGACAGGGGACGGCTAGCAATGAGCAGTTCTTC.

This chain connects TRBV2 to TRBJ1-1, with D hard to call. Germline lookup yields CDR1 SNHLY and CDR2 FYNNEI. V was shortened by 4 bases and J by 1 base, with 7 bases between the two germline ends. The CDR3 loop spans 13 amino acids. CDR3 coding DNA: TGTGCCAGCAGTGGGGAAGGGAACACTGAAGCTTTCTTT. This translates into CASSGEGNTEAFF.

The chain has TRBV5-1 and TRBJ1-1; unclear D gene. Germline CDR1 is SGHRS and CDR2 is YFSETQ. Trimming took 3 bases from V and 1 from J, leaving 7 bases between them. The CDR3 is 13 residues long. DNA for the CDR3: TGCGCCAGCAGCTGGGCACCGAACACTGAAGCTTTCTTT. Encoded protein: CASSWAPNTEAFF.

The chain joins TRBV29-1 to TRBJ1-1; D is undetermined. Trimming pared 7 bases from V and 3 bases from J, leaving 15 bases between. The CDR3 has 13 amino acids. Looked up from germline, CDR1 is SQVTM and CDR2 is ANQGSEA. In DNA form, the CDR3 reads TGCAGCGCCGACCAATCGGTAGACACTGAAGCTTTCTTT. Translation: CSADQSVDTEAFF. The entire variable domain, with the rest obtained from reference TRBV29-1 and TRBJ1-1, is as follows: SAVISQKPSRDICQRGTSLTIQCQVDSQVTMMFWYRQQPGQSLTLIATANQGSEATYESGFVIDKFPISRPNLTFSTLTVSNMSPEDSSIYLCSADQSVDTEAFFGQGTRLTVV.

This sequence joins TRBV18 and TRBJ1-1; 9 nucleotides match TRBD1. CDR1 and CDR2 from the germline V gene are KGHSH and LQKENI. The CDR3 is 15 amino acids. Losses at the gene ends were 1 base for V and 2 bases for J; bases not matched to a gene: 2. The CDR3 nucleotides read TGTGCCAGCTCACCACGGGACAGGGCAAACACTGAAGCTTTCTTT. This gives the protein CASSPRDRANTEAFF.

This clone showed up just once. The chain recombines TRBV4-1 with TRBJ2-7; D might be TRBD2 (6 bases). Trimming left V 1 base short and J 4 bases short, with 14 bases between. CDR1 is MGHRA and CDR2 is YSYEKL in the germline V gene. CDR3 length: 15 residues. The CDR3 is CASSQVRGSSYEQYF. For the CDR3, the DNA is TGCGCCAGCAGCCAAGTTCGGGGGAGCAGTTACGAGCAGTACTTC.

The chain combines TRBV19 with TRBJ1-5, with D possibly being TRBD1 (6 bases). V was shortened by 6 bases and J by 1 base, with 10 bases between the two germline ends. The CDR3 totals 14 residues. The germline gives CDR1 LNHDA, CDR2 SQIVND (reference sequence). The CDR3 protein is CASRNRESNQPQHF. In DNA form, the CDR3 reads TGTGCCAGTAGAAACAGGGAGAGCAATCAGCCCCAGCATTTT.

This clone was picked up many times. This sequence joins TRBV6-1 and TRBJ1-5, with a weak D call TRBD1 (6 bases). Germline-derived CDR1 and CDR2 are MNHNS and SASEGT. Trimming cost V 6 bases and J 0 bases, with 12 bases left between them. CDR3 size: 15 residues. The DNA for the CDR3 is TGTGCCAGCAGGACTGGACAGAGTAGCAATCAGCCCCAGCATTTT. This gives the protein CASRTGQSSNQPQHF.

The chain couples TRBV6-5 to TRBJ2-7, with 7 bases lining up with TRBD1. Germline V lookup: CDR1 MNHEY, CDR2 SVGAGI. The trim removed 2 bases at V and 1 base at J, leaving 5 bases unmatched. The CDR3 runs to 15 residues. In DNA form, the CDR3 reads TGTGCCAGCAGTTACCGGCAGGGGGTGTCCTACGAGCAGTACTTC. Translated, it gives CASSYRQGVSYEQYF.

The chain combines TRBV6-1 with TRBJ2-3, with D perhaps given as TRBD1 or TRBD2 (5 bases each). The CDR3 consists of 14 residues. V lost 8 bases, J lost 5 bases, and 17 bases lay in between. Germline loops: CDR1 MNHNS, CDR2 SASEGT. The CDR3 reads CASGGPLGLDTQYF. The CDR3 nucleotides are TGTGCCAGCGGGGGACCGTTGGGGCTAGATACGCAGTATTTT.

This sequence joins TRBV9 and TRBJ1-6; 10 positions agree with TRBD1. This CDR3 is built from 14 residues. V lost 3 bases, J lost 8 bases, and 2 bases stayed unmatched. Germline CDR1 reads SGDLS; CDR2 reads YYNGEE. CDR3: CASSAGQGHSPLHF. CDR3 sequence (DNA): TGTGCCAGCAGCGCGGGACAGGGGCATTCACCCCTCCACTTT.

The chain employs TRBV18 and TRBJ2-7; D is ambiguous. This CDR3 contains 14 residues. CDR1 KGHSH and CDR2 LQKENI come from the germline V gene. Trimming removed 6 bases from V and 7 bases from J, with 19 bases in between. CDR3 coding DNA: TGTGCCAGCTCCGCCGGGCACGGGTCTGGGGAGCAGTACTTC. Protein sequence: CASSAGHGSGEQYF.

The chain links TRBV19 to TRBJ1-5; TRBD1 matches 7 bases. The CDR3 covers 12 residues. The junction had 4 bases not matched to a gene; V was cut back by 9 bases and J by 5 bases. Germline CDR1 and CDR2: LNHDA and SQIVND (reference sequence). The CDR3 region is CASRDSYQPQHF. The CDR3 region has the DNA TGTGCCAGCCGGGACAGCTATCAGCCCCAGCATTTT.

Here the CDR3 reads CASSLAQGREYF. CDR3 coding DNA: TGTGCCAGCAGCTTGGCACAGGGTAGGGAGTACTTC. This chain joins TRBV5-4 and TRBJ2-4; tentatively, D is TRBD1 (6 bases). V was pared by 0 bases and J by 14 bases, with 12 bases between. The V gene's germline CDR1 is SGHNT and CDR2 YYREEE (reference sequence). The CDR3 extends over 12 amino acids.

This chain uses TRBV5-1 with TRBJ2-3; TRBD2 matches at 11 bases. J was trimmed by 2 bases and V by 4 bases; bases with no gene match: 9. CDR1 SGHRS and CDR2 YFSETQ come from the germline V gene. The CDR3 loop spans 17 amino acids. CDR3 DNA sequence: TGCGCCAGCAGCCAACTTGGGACTAGCGGAAACACAGATACGCAGTATTTT. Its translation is CASSQLGTSGNTDTQYF.

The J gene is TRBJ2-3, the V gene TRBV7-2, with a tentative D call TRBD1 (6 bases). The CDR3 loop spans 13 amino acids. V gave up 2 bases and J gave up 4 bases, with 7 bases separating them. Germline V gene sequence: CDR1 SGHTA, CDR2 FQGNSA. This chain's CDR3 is CASSLQGSDTQYF. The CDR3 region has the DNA TGTGCCAGCAGCTTACAGGGGTCAGATACGCAGTATTTT.

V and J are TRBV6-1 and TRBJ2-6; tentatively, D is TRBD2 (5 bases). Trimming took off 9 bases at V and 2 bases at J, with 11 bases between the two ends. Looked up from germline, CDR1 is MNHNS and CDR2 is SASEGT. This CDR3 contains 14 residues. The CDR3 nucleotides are TGTGCCAGTCGCGTCGGGGCTGGGGCCAACGTCCTGACTTTC. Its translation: CASRVGAGANVLTF.

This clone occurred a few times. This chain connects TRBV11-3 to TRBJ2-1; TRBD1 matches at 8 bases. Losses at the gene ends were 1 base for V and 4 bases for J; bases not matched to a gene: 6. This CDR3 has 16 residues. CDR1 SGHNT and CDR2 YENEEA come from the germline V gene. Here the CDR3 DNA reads TGTGCCAGCAGCTTAGGAACAGGGGGGTTTTACAATGAGCAGTTCTTC. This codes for CASSLGTGGFYNEQFF.

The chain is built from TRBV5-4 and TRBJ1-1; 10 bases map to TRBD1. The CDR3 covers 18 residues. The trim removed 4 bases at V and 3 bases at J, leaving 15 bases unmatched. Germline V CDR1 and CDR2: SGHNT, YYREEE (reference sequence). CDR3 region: CASSRGFRQGAGDTEAFF. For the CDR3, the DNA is TGTGCCAGCAGCAGAGGGTTCAGACAGGGGGCGGGGGACACTGAAGCTTTCTTT.

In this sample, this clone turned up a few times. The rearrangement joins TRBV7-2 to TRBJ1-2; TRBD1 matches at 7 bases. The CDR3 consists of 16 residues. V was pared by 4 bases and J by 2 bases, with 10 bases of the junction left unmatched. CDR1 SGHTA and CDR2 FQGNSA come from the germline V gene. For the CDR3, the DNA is TGTGCCAGCAGCTCCTCCCCCCAACAGGGGAACTATGGCTACACCTTC. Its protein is CASSSSPQQGNYGYTF. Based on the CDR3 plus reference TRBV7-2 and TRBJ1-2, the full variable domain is GAGVSQSPSNKVTEKGKDVELRCDPISGHTALYWYRQSLGQGLEFLIYFQGNSAPDKSGLPSDRFSAERTGGSVSTLTIQRTQQEDSAVYLCASSSSPQQGNYGYTFGSGTRLTVV.

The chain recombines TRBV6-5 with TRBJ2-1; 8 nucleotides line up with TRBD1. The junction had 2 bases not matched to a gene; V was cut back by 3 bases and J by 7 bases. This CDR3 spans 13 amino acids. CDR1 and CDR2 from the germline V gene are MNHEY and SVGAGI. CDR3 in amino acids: CASSYTGGNEQFF. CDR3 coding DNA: TGTGCCAGCAGTTATACAGGGGGGAATGAGCAGTTCTTC.

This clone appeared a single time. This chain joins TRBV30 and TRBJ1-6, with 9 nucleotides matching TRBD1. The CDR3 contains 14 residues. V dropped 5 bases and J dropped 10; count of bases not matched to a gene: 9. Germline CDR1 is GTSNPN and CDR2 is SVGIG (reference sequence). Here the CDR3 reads CAWCTGGDGSPLHF. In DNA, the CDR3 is TGTGCCTGGTGTACAGGGGGCGACGGATCACCCCTCCACTTT.

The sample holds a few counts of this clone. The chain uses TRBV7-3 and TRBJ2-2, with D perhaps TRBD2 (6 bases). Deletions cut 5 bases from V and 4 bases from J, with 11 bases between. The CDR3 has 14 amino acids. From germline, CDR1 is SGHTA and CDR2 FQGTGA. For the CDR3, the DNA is TGTGCCAGCAGCCCCGGGACTGTCACCGGGGAGCTGTTTTTT. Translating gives CASSPGTVTGELFF.

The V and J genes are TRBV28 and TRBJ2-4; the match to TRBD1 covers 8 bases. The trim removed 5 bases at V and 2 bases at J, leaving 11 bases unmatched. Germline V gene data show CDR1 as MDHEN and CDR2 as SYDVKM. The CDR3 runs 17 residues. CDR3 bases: TGTGCCAGCAGTCCAGGGGGCGCGGGCTTGACCAAAAACATTCAGTACTTC. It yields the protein CASSPGGAGLTKNIQYF.